The next 12 T cell receptor beta chains were all read from a single sample in a study of T cells after yellow fever vaccination. In TCRdb, the 5' RACE reads were re-called with MiXCR into one record per CDR3 protein. The data hold 450,000 to 550,000 distinct CDR3 sequences, with about a fifth observed a single time. Specimen: PBMCs, collected about 21 days after the first yellow fever vaccination. All receptors derive from a man aged 18 to 30 who received the YFV17D yellow fever vaccine.

This clonotype appeared a few times. The CDR3 loop reads CASSLDTSGSTDTQYF. The DNA for the CDR3 is TGTGCCAGCAGTTTGGATACTAGCGGGAGCACAGATACGCAGTATTTT. This chain joins TRBV12-3 or TRBV12-4 and TRBJ2-3; 9 positions match TRBD2. This CDR3 has 16 amino acids. The V and J ends lost 3 bases and 0 bases, in that order; junction bases with no gene match: 4.

The chain has TRBV4-1 and TRBJ2-7; a possible D gene is TRBD1 (6 bases). The CDR3 contains 14 residues. Trimming stripped 4 bases from V and 5 bases from J, with 15 bases between. The germline CDR1 and CDR2 sequences are MGHRA and YSYEKL. CDR3 in DNA: TGCGCCAGCAGCCGTCAAAGAGGGGACAACGAGCAGTACTTC. Translated, it gives CASSRQRGDNEQYF.

The rearrangement joins TRBV19 to TRBJ1-5, with D perhaps TRBD1 (5 bases). The germline CDR1 and CDR2 sequences are LNHDA and SQIVND (reference sequence). The V end was cut by 3 bases, the J end by 1 base, with 22 bases between. CDR3 length equals 19 residues. The CDR3 DNA reads as TGTGCCAGTAGTATGTTTTGGACTCCATATAAGGGGAGCAATCAGCCCCAGCATTTT. Encoded protein: CASSMFWTPYKGSNQPQHF.

In DNA form, the CDR3 reads TGTGCCAGCGGCAGGGAGTACAATGAGCAGTTCTTC. Protein product: CASGREYNEQFF. The chain combines TRBV3-1 with TRBJ2-1, with D perhaps given as TRBD1 or TRBD2 (5 bases each). The CDR3 is 12 amino acids. V dropped 8 bases and J dropped 4 bases, with 9 bases sitting between them. The germline CDR1 and CDR2 sequences are LGHDT and YNNKEL (reference sequence).

In this sample, this clonotype turned up a few times. This sequence joins TRBV30 and TRBJ1-2, with D unresolved. V lost 4 bases, J lost 6 bases, and 18 bases lay in between. Germline V gene data show CDR1 as GTSNPN and CDR2 as SVGIG (reference sequence). The CDR3 is made up of 14 amino acids. CDR3 residues: CAWIRASGRNGYTF. The CDR3 DNA follows: TGTGCCTGGATAAGGGCTAGTGGGAGAAATGGCTACACCTTC.

This chain connects TRBV4-1 to TRBJ2-5, with D tentatively TRBD1 (5 bases). The V and J ends lost 4 bases and 1 base respectively, with 13 bases between them. The germline V gene encodes CDR1 MGHRA and CDR2 YSYEKL. This CDR3 contains 15 residues. The CDR3 sequence is CASSPPGAAQETQYF. The CDR3 DNA sequence: TGCGCCAGCAGCCCACCTGGGGCGGCCCAAGAGACCCAGTACTTC.

In its sample, this clonotype was seen a few times. The CDR3 DNA sequence: TGTGCCAGCACTGATCGGGGAAACACTGAAGCTTTCTTT. Translating gives CASTDRGNTEAFF. The V call is TRBV3-1, the J call TRBJ1-1; D uncertain. The germline CDR1 and CDR2 sequences are LGHDT and YNNKEL (reference sequence). Trimming pared 7 bases from V and 2 bases from J, leaving 11 bases between. CDR3 length: 13 amino acids.

This clonotype was seen more than once but under ten times. This chain joins TRBV28 and TRBJ1-1; 7 nucleotides line up with TRBD1. The CDR3 totals 13 residues. Germline trimming cut 3 bases from V and 9 bases from J; bases unmatched to any gene: 7. In germline, CDR1 is MDHEN, CDR2 SYDVKM. The CDR3 here is CASSLGLQGKAFF. The CDR3 DNA follows: TGTGCCAGCAGTTTGGGTCTACAGGGGAAAGCTTTCTTT.

This chain uses TRBV5-1 with TRBJ1-1; D is ambiguous. V was cut by 3 bases and J by 3 bases, with 15 bases left in between. The CDR3 runs to 15 residues. Germline V gives CDR1 SGHRS, CDR2 YFSETQ. CDR3 DNA: TGCGCCAGCAGCTGGAGACCTAACCAGGACACTGAAGCTTTCTTT. It encodes CASSWRPNQDTEAFF.

This chain uses TRBV6-5 with TRBJ2-2; perhaps D is TRBD1 or TRBD2 (5 bases each). This CDR3 contains 16 residues. The V end was cut by 2 bases, the J end by 0 bases, with 10 bases between. CDR1 MNHEY and CDR2 SVGAGI come from the germline V gene. The CDR3 sequence is CASSYPRGSNTGELFF. CDR3 nucleotides: TGTGCCAGCAGTTACCCCCGGGGCTCGAACACCGGGGAGCTGTTTTTT.

This sequence joins TRBV7-2 and TRBJ1-1, with 7 bases lining up with TRBD1. CDR1 and CDR2 (germline): SGHTA, FQGNSA. The V segment lost 5 bases and the J segment 3 bases; nucleotides outside the gene matches: 9. This CDR3 is 15 amino acids long. This CDR3 reads CASSPNRGGHTEAFF. CDR3 sequence (DNA): TGTGCCAGCAGCCCGAACAGGGGTGGTCACACTGAAGCTTTCTTT.

This clonotype was seen a handful of times. J is TRBJ2-5 and V is TRBV7-2; D is undetermined. CDR1 SGHTA and CDR2 FQGNSA come from the germline V gene. The CDR3 length is 14 residues. V was cut by 5 bases and J by 4 bases, with 14 bases left in between. In DNA form, the CDR3 reads TGTGCCAGCAGCCATACCCCGCAAGTAGAGACCCAGTACTTC. Amino acid sequence: CASSHTPQVETQYF.